This TCR beta chain was recovered during a study of identifying expanded T cells in peripheral blood. During the collection period, no donor immune events like infections were recorded. The trim removed 1 base at V and 2 bases at J, leaving 5 bases unmatched. Germline V gene data show CDR1 as SGDLS and CDR2 as YYNGEE. The CDR3 loop spans 16 amino acids. Profiled with immunoSEQ multiplex PCR; TCRdb holds only in-frame clones, not every one. The repertoire holds roughly 100,000 clones, with around 88% as singletons. This chain joins TRBV9 and TRBJ1-1; TRBD1 agrees at 10 bases. Sequencing was performed on blood. The origin of this receptor is a person between 18 and 69 years old in good health. CDR3 sequence: CASSVSDRGRNTEAFF. The CDR3 DNA follows: TGTGCCAGCAGCGTATCTGACAGGGGGCGAAACACTGAAGCTTTCTTT.